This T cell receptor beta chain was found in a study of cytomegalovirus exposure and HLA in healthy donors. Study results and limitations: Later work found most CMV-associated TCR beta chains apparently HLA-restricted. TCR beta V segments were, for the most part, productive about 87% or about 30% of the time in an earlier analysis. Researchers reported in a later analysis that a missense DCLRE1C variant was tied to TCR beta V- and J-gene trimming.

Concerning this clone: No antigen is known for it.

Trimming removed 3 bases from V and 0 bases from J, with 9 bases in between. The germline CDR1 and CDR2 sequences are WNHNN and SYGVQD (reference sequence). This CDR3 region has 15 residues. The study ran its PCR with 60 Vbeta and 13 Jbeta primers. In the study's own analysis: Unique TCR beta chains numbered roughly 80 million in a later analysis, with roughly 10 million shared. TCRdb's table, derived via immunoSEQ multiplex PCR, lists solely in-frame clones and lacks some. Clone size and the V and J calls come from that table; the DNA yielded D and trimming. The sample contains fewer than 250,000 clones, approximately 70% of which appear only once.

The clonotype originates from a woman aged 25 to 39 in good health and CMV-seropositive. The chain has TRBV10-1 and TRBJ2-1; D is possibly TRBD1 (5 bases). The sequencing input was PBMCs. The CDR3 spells CASSEGRDSYNEQFF. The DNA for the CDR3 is TGCGCCAGCAGTGAAGGCAGGGACTCCTACAATGAGCAGTTCTTC.